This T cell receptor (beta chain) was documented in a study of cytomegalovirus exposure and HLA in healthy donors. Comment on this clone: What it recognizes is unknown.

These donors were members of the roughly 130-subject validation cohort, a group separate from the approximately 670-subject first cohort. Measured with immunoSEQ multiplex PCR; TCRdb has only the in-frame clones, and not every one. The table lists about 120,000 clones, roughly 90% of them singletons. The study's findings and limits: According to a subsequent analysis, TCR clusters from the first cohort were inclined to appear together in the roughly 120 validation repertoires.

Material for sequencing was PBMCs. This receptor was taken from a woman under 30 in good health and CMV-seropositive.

The CDR3 DNA is TGTGCCAGTAGTATAGGGCGGGGGCAAAGCAATCAGCCCCAGCATTTT. Its translation is CASSIGRGQSNQPQHF. The J gene is TRBJ1-5, the V gene TRBV19; a weak D match, TRBD1 (6 bases). CDR1 LNHDA and CDR2 SQIVND come from the germline V gene (reference sequence). V lost 1 base to trimming and J lost 1 base, with 11 bases between them. The CDR3 covers 16 residues.